The 2 T cell receptor beta chains reported below all come from one sample, sequenced in a study of CD8 T cells in Susac syndrome. Random hexamers were used to reverse transcribe about 0.5 to 1 ug of RNA. TCRdb fed the immunoSEQ multiplex PCR reads into MiXCR, producing one record per CDR3 protein. Here the sample spans some 200,000 distinct CDR3 sequences, about 91% being singletons. The sample was CD4+ T cells from PBMCs. The receptor source for this set is a human donor with Susac syndrome.

The chain links TRBV6-5 to TRBJ2-5, with D perhaps TRBD1 (5 bases). The V gene's germline CDR1 is MNHEY and CDR2 SVGAGI. This CDR3 is built from 15 residues. Between the trimmed V and J ends, which lost 2 bases and 5 bases, there was a span of 15 bases. In nucleotides, the CDR3 is TGTGCCAGCAGTTACGGCCGGGCTAAGGGGGAGACCCAGTACTTC. This codes for CASSYGRAKGETQYF.

The V call is TRBV5-1, the J call TRBJ2-3; the D is unclear. The CDR3 is 13 amino acids. Germline CDR1 reads SGHRS; CDR2 reads YFSETQ. The V and J ends lost 7 bases and 0 bases respectively, with 9 bases between them. CDR3 DNA: TGCGCCAGCTTAGAGAGTAGCACAGATACGCAGTATTTT. Its translation is CASLESSTDTQYF.